This is a list of T cell receptor beta chains from one sample in a study of cytomegalovirus exposure and HLA in healthy donors. Sequencing was performed with immunoSEQ multiplex PCR; in TCRdb, only in-frame clones are kept and a portion is missing. The repertoire holds about 170,000 clones, with roughly 80% as singletons. What was sequenced was PBMCs. All receptors derive from a male donor in good health and CMV-seronegative. Each CDR3 is given with its conserved first and last residue. The order of the fields is J gene, V gene, clone size, D gene, CDR3 DNA, CDR3 protein. D genes are given only for firm matches. Clone size appears in some rows only: once, few, many, or a class for an expanded clone.

>TRBJ2-7|TRBV9|.|.
TGTGCCAGCAGCGTAGCTGGGACATTGATCTACGAGCAGTACTTC
CASSVAGTLIYEQYF
>TRBJ1-2|TRBV11-2|.|.
TGTGCCAGCAGCTCCGCCCTCCGGTTTGGGGGGGCTAACTATGGCTACACCTTC
CASSSALRFGGANYGYTF
>TRBJ2-2|TRBV21-1|.|.
TGTGCCAGCAGCGCCGGGCAACTAGCGGGGGTCACCGGGGAGCTGTTTTTT
CASSAGQLAGVTGELFF
>TRBJ1-4|TRBV29-1|few|.
TGCAGCGTTGGTTCTGCGGGGAATGAAAAACTGTTTTTT
CSVGSAGNEKLFF
>TRBJ2-3|TRBV4-1|.|.
TGCGCCAGCAGAAAGGGGATGGCGAGCACAGATACGCAGTATTTT
CASRKGMASTDTQYF
>TRBJ1-1|TRBV6-1|.|.
TGTGCCAGCAGTGAAGTCATGAACACTGAAGCTTTCTTT
CASSEVMNTEAFF
>TRBJ1-5|TRBV6-1|few|.
TGTGCCAGCAGGGGAAGCGGGTCAGAGCCCCAGCATTTT
CASRGSGSEPQHF
>TRBJ1-1|TRBV5-4|.|.
TGTGCCAGCAGCTTGGACAGCTTAACAGAAGCTTTCTTT
CASSLDSLTEAFF
>TRBJ2-7|TRBV7-2|.|TRBD1
TGTGCCAGCAGCTTCGTGACAGGGCTCTACAACGAGCAGTACTTC
CASSFVTGLYNEQYF
>TRBJ1-6|TRBV25-1|.|.
TGTGCCAGCAGTGATGATAGTAAGCTCCCTTCACCCCTCCACTTT
CASSDDSKLPSPLHF
>TRBJ2-2|TRBV10-3|.|TRBD1
TGTGCCATCAGCGGCAGGGAGGGACAGGGGCGCGCCGGGGAGCTGTTTTTT
CAISGREGQGRAGELFF
>TRBJ2-3|TRBV5-1|.|.
TGCGCCAGCAGCTTGTTTAACACAGATACGCAGTATTTT
CASSLFNTDTQYF
>TRBJ1-3|TRBV7-9|.|.
TGTGCCAGCAGCTTTAGAGGACTCTCTGGAAACACCATATATTTT
CASSFRGLSGNTIYF
>TRBJ1-5|TRBV11-2|few|.
TGTGCCAGCAGCTTAGATCGGAGTCAGCCCCAGCATTTT
CASSLDRSQPQHF
>TRBJ2-3|TRBV10-3|.|.
TGTGCCATCGGGGCTAGCACAGATACGCAGTATTTT
CAIGASTDTQYF
>TRBJ2-1|TRBV9|.|.
TGTGCCAGCAGCGGAACAGGGACCAATGAGCAGTTCTTC
CASSGTGTNEQFF
>TRBJ1-1|TRBV7-9|once|.
TGTGCCAGCACCGCCCGGGGGAACACTGAAGCTTTCTTT
CASTARGNTEAFF
>TRBJ1-2|TRBV29-1|.|.
TGCAGCGTTGATAACAGGCCCGAGAACTATGGCTACACCTTC
CSVDNRPENYGYTF
>TRBJ2-3|TRBV4-3|.|.
TGCGCCAGCAGCGCCCAGAGCGGGCCGGAGGCAGATACGCAGTATTTT
CASSAQSGPEADTQYF
>TRBJ1-3|TRBV10-2|few|.
TGCGCCAGCAGGGTACAGGGCTCTGGAAACACCATATATTTT
CASRVQGSGNTIYF
>TRBJ2-7|TRBV4-1|.|TRBD2
TGCGCCAGCAGCCAAGAAAGGCTAGCGGGGGCAATACTCTACGAGCAGTACTTC
CASSQERLAGAILYEQYF
>TRBJ1-1|TRBV7-9|.|.
TGTGCCAGCAGCTTGAGGTCCAGGGGTGAAGCTTTCTTT
CASSLRSRGEAFF
>TRBJ1-2|TRBV19|.|.
TGTGCCAGTAGTATCGCCGGGAACAACTATGGCTACACCTTC
CASSIAGNNYGYTF
>TRBJ2-1|TRBV5-1|.|TRBD1
TGCGCCAGCAGCTTTTACGGGACAGGGGGGATCAATGAGCAGTTCTTC
CASSFYGTGGINEQFF
>TRBJ2-1|TRBV5-5|.|.
TGTGCCAGCAGCTTGAGTGTGGGTGGGCAGGGCGGAGGGGAGCAGTTCTTC
CASSLSVGGQGGGEQFF
>TRBJ1-1|TRBV2|.|.
TGTGCCAGCAGTGGACAAGTGAACACTGAAGCTTTCTTT
CASSGQVNTEAFF